The rows below give T cell receptor beta chains drawn from one sample of a study of identical twins. TCRdb used MiXCR to reprocess the 5' RACE reads, holding one entry per CDR3 protein. The table shows 500,000 or so distinct CDR3 sequences, with 14% occurring only once. These data are also associated with another study on yellow fever vaccine responses in identical twins.

Sequenced: CD4+ T cells sorted from blood. The receptors derive from a woman between 18 and 29 years old in good health. Both conserved end residues are part of each CDR3. D genes are given only for firm matches. Rows give clone size only sometimes, using once, few, many, or a class for an expanded clone.

V	J	D	size	DNA	CDR3
TRBV2	TRBJ1-1	NA	few	TGTGCCAGCAGTACCAGGGGAAACACTGAAGCTTTCTTT	CASSTRGNTEAFF
TRBV30	TRBJ2-1	NA	NA	TGTGCCTGGAGTCGGGTCGGTGAGCAGTTCTTC	CAWSRVGEQFF
TRBV20-1	TRBJ1-4	NA	NA	TGCAGTGCGCAGGGTTCAACTAATGAAAAACTGTTTTTT	CSAQGSTNEKLFF
TRBV12-5	TRBJ2-1	TRBD1	few	TGTGCTAGTGGTTTGGGACAGGGATACTACAATGAGCAGTTCTTC	CASGLGQGYYNEQFF
TRBV6-2/TRBV6-3	TRBJ1-2	TRBD1	NA	TGTGCCAGCAACTACAGACAGGGTCGCTACACCTTC	CASNYRQGRYTF
TRBV5-1	TRBJ2-1	TRBD1	NA	TGCGCCAGCAGCTTCAGGGACAGCTTGAACAATGAGCAGTTCTTC	CASSFRDSLNNEQFF
TRBV10-3	TRBJ2-3	TRBD1	few	TGTGCCATCAGTCGACAGGGGAAGACAGATACGCAGTATTTT	CAISRQGKTDTQYF
TRBV3-1	TRBJ2-1	NA	few	TGTGCCAGCAGCCAAGAGATTGTATCCTACAATGAGCAGTTCTTC	CASSQEIVSYNEQFF
TRBV5-5	TRBJ2-2	TRBD2	few	TGTGCCAGCAGCTGGAGACTAGCGGGAGTACAGGGCACCGGGGAGCTGTTTTTT	CASSWRLAGVQGTGELFF
TRBV19	TRBJ2-3	NA	NA	TGTGCCAGTGCGGGCTATACGCAGTATTTT	CASAGYTQYF
TRBV3-1	TRBJ2-2	TRBD1	NA	TGTGCCAGCAGCCGTCAACAGGGGACCGGGGAGCTGTTTTTT	CASSRQQGTGELFF
TRBV5-1	TRBJ2-5	NA	few	TGCGCCAGCAACAGGGACGCTCCCCAAGAGACCCAGTACTTC	CASNRDAPQETQYF
TRBV24-1	TRBJ2-5	TRBD1	NA	TGTGCCACCAGTGATCCGACAGGGGGCTGGGGAGAGACCCAGTACTTC	CATSDPTGGWGETQYF
TRBV7-9	TRBJ2-3	TRBD1	few	TGTGCCAGCAGCTTAAGGGGGACAGGGATTAGCACAGATACGCAGTATTTT	CASSLRGTGISTDTQYF
TRBV5-1	TRBJ1-5	TRBD1	many	TGCGCCAGCAGCTACAGGGGTCAAGGGCCCCAGCATTTT	CASSYRGQGPQHF
TRBV5-6	TRBJ2-7	TRBD2	few	TGTGCCAGCAGCTTGGTTAAGCGGGAGAGTGAGCAGTACTTC	CASSLVKRESEQYF
TRBV27	TRBJ2-5	TRBD1	NA	TGTGCCAGCAGTTTATTAGGGGACAGCTTACAAGAGACCCAGTACTTC	CASSLLGDSLQETQYF
TRBV6-6	TRBJ1-1	NA	many	TGTGCCAGCAGTTACTCCCGGGGCGTAGCTTTCTTT	CASSYSRGVAFF
TRBV6-1	TRBJ1-6	TRBD1	NA	TGTGCCAGCAGACAGGGGATTAATTCACCCCTCCACTTT	CASRQGINSPLHF
TRBV29-1	TRBJ1-1	NA	many	TGCAGCGTTGAAAGCGAAGGGGGACGGGACACTGAAGCTTTCTTT	CSVESEGGRDTEAFF
TRBV5-1	TRBJ1-5	TRBD1	many	TGCGCCAGCAGCTTGGGGGACAGGGCAGATCAGCCCCAGCATTTT	CASSLGDRADQPQHF
TRBV12-3/TRBV12-4	TRBJ2-7	TRBD1	many	TGTGCCAGCACCGTAAGGACAGGGGACGAGCAGTACTTC	CASTVRTGDEQYF